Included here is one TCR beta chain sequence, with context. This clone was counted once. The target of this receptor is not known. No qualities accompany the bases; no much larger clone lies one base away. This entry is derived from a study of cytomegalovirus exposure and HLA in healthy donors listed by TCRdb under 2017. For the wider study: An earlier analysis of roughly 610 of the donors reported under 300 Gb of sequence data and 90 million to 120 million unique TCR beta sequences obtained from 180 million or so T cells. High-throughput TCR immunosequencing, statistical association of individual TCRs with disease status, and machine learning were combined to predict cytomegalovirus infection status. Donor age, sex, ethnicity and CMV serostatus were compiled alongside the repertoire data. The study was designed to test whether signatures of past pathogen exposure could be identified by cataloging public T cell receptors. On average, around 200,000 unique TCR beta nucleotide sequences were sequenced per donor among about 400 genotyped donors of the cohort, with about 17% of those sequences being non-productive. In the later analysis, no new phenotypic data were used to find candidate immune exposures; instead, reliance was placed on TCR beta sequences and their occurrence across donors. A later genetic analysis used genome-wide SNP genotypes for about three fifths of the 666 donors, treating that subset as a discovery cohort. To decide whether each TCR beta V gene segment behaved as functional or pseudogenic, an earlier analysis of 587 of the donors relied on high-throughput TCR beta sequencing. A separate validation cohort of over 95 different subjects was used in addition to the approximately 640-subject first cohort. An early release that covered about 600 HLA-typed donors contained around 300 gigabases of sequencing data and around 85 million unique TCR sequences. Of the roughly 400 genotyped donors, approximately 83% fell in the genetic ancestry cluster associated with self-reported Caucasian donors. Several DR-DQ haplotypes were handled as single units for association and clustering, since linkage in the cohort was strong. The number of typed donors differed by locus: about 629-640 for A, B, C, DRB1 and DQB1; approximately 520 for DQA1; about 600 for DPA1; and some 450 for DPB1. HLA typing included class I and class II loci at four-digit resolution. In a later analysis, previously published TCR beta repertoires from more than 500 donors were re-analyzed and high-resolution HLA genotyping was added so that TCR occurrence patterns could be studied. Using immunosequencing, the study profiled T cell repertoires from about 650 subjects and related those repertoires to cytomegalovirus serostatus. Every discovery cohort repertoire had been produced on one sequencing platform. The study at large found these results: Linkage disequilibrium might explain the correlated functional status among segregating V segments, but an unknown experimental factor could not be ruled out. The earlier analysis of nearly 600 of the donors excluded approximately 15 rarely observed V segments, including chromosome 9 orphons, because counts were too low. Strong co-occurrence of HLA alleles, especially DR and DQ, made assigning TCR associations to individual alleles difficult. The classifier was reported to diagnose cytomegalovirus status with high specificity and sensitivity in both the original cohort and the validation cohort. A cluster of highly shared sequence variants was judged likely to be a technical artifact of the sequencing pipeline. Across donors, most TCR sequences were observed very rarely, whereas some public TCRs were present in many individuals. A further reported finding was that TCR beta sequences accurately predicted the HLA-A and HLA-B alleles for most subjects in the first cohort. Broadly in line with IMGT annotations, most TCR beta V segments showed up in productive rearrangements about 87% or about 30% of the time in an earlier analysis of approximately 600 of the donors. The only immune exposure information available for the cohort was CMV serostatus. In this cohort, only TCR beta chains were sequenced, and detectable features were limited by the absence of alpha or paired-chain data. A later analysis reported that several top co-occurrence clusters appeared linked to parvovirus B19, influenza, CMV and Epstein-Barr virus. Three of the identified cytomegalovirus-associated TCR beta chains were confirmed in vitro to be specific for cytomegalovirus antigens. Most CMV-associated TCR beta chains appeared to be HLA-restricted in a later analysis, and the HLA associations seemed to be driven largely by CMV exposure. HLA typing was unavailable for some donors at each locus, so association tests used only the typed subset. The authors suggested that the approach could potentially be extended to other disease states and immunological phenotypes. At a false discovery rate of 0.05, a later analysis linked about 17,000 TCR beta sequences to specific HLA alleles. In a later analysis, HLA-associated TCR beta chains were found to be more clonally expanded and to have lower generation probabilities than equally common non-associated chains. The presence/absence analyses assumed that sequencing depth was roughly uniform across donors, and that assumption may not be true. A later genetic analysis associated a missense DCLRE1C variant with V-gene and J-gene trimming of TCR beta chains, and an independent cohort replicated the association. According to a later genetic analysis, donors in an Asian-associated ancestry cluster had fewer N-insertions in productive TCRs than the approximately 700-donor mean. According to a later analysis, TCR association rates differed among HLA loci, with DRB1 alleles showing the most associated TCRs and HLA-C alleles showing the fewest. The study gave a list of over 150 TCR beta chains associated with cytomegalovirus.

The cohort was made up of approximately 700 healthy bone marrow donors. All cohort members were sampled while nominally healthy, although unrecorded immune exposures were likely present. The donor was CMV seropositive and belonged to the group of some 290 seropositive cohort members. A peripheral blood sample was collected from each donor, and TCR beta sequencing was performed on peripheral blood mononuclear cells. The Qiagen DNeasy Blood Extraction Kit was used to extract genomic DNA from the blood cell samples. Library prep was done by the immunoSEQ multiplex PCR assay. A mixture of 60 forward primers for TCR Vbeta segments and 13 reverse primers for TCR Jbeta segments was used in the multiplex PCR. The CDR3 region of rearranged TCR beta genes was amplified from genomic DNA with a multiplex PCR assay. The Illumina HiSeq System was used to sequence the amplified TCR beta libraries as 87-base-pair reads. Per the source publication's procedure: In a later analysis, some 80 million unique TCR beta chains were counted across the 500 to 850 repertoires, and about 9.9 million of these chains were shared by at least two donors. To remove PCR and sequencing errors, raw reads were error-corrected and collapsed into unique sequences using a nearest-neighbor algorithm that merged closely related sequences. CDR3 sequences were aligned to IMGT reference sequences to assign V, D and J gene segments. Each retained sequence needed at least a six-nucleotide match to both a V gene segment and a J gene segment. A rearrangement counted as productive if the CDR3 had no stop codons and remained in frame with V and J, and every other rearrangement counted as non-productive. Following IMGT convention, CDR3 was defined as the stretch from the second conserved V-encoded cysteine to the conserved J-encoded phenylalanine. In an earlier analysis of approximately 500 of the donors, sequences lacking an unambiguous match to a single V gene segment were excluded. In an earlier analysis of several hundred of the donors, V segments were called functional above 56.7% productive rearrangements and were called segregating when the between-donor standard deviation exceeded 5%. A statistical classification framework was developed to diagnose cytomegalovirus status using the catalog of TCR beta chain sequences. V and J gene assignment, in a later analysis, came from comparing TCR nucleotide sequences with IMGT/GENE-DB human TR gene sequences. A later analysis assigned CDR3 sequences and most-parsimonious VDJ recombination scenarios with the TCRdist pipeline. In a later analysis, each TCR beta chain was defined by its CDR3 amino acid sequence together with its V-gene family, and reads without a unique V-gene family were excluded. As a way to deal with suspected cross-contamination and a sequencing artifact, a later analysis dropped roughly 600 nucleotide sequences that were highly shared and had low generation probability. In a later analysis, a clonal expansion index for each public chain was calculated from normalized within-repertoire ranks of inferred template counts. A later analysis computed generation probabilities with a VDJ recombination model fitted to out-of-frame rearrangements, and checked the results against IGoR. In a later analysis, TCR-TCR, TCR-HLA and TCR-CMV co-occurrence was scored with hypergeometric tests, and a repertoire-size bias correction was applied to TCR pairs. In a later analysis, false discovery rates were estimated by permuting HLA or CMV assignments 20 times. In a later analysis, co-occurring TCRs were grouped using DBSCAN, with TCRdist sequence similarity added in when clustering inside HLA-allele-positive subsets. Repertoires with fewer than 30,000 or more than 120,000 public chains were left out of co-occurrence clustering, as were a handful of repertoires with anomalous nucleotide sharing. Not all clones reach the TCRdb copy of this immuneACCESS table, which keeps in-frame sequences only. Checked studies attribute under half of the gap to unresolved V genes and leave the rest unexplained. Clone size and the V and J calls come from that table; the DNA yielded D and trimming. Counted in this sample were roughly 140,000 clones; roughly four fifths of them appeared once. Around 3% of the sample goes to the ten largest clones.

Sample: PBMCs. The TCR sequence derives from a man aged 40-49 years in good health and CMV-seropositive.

The DNA sequence is given as TGTGCCAGCACCCTACAGGGGGCTTACAACACCGGGGAGCTGTTTTTT. Its protein is CASTLQGAYNTGELFF. The receptor chain draws on TRBV2 and TRBJ2-2; TRBD1 lines up with 9 middle nucleotides. The CDR3 sequence holds 16 residues, the cysteine and phenylalanine included. The DNA shown is the 48-base CDR3, in frame from base 1. Here V drops 7 bases and J drops 2 bases, and the junction holds 8 bases not matched to any gene. Sequences SNHLY (CDR1) and FYNNEI (CDR2) are obtained from the germline V gene.